Included here is one T cell receptor (beta chain) sequence, with context. The sample belongs to a study of cytomegalovirus exposure and HLA in healthy donors. Primers: 60 Vbeta forward and 13 Jbeta reverse. Produced via immunoSEQ multiplex PCR; TCRdb's table is partial and in-frame only. The sample yields roughly 260,000 clones, roughly 86% seen once. CDR3 length: 15 amino acids. V trimming: 0 bases; J trimming: 2 bases; junction bases outside the gene matches: 2. Looked up from germline, CDR1 is SGHDT and CDR2 is YYEEEE. J is TRBJ2-1 and V is TRBV5-6; TRBD2 agrees at 7 bases. Sequenced input: PBMCs. The clonotype comes from a woman aged 40 to 50 in good health and CMV-seropositive. The CDR3, as DNA: TGTGCCAGCAGCTTGGGGCTAGCGGCCTACAATGAGCAGTTCTTC. It is translated as CASSLGLAAYNEQFF.